The 24 T cell receptor beta chains below were found in one sample sequenced in a study of PD-L1 blockade in urothelial cancer. Data came from immunoSEQ multiplex PCR; TCRdb stores just in-frame clones and leaves some out. The sample shows roughly 49,000 clones, around 84% of them seen only once. Stated time point: pretreatment peripheral blood. The sequencing here drew on PBMCs, taken around atezolizumab (anti-PD-L1) treatment. These receptor sequences come from a man aged 60 to 69 with urothelial cancer.

This clone occurred a few times. V is TRBV30 and J is TRBJ2-1; 15 bases are shared with TRBD2. Germline CDR1 and CDR2: GTSNPN and SVGIG (reference sequence). The J segment lost 7 bases and the V segment lost 0 bases, leaving 4 bases of the junction unmatched. The CDR3 runs to 16 residues. Here the CDR3 DNA reads TGTGCCTGGAGTGTGGGACTAGCGGGGGGCCGTAATGAGCAGTTCTTC. This encodes CAWSVGLAGGRNEQFF.

This rearrangement joins TRBV19 to TRBJ1-1; no firm D call. Germline values: CDR1 LNHDA, CDR2 SQIVND (reference sequence). There are 14 residues in the CDR3. Trimming removed 5 bases from V and 5 bases from J, with 15 bases in between. Written as DNA, the CDR3 is TGTGCCAGTAGTCTTTTTCATAGGAGGACTGAAGCTTTCTTT. The encoded protein is CASSLFHRRTEAFF. Filled out from reference TRBV19 and TRBJ1-1, the complete variable domain reads DGGITQSPKYLFRKEGQNVTLSCEQNLNHDAMYWYRQDPGQGLRLIYYSQIVNDFQKGDIAEGYSVSREKKESFPLTVTSAQKNPTAFYLCASSLFHRRTEAFFGQGTRLTVV.

This clone was picked up one time. V gene TRBV5-1 combines with J gene TRBJ2-7; TRBD2 is a possible D gene (5 bases). The germline V and J ends were trimmed by 0 bases and 4 bases, with 20 bases remaining between them. Germline V gene sequence: CDR1 SGHRS, CDR2 YFSETQ. The CDR3 has 17 residues. As DNA, the CDR3 is TGCGCCAGCAGCTTGGCATTGTCTCAGGACTGGGGATACGAGCAGTACTTC. Translated: CASSLALSQDWGYEQYF.

The chain joins TRBV5-1 to TRBJ2-7, with TRBD1 identical over 10 bases. This CDR3 region has 15 residues. Per the germline V gene, CDR1 is SGHRS and CDR2 is YFSETQ. Germline trimming cut 4 bases from V and 0 bases from J; bases unmatched to any gene: 4. CDR3 residues: CASSKDRGNSYEQYF. CDR3 nucleotide sequence: TGCGCCAGCAGCAAGGACAGGGGGAACTCCTACGAGCAGTACTTC.

This chain uses TRBV6-5 with TRBJ2-5, with a weak D call TRBD2 (6 bases). Trimming removed 6 bases from V and 1 base from J, with 15 bases in between. The CDR3 runs to 15 residues. The germline V gene has CDR1 MNHEY and CDR2 SVGAGI. CDR3 loop: CASSLTFGGQETQYF. CDR3 bases: TGTGCCAGCAGCCTTACGTTCGGGGGCCAAGAGACCCAGTACTTC.

This clone has only one observation. This chain links TRBV19 with TRBJ2-1; TRBD2 is a possible D gene (5 bases). Germline V lookup: CDR1 LNHDA, CDR2 SQIVND (reference sequence). Deletions cut 1 base from V and 0 bases from J, with 7 bases between. The CDR3 has 15 amino acids. In nucleotides, the CDR3 is TGTGCCAGTAGTATAGCGGCGGGCTCCTACAATGAGCAGTTCTTC. Translating gives CASSIAAGSYNEQFF.

The chain combines TRBV15 with TRBJ2-3; tentative D call: TRBD2 (5 bases). CDR3 size: 15 residues. Per the germline V gene, CDR1 is LNHNV and CDR2 is YYDKDF (reference sequence). The ends were cut back, 6 bases at V and 3 bases at J, with 16 bases in the middle. In DNA form, the CDR3 reads TGTGCCACCAGAGAGCCGGGAAAAGGGACAGATACGCAGTATTTT. Translating it yields CATREPGKGTDTQYF.

In regard to this clone: The sample carries other DNA sequences with the same CDR3. The CDR3 here is CASSLGTGETFGGYTF. CDR3 bases: TGTGCCAGCAGCCTCGGGACAGGGGAGACCTTTGGGGGCTACACCTTC. This chain joins TRBV2 and TRBJ1-2; 10 bases are a match to TRBD1. The CDR3 is 16 residues long. Per germline, CDR1 SNHLY and CDR2 FYNNEI. V shed 6 bases, J shed 8 bases, and the junction held 15 bases outside the gene matches. Together with reference TRBV2 and TRBJ1-2, the CDR3 gives the full variable domain: EPEVTQTPSHQVTQMGQEVILRCVPISNHLYFYWYRQILGQKVEFLVSFYNNEISEKSEIFDDQFSVERPDGSNFTLKIRSTKLEDSAMYFCASSLGTGETFGGYTFGSGTRLTVV.

This clone has a single count. The rearrangement joins TRBV6-4 to TRBJ1-1; a possible D gene is TRBD1 (5 bases). V gave up 8 bases and J gave up 1 base, with 11 bases separating them. The germline CDR1 and CDR2 sequences are MRHNA and SNTAGT. The CDR3 has 13 residues. This chain's CDR3 is CASSRVWNTEAFF. Written as DNA, the CDR3 is TGTGCCAGCTCCAGGGTATGGAACACTGAAGCTTTCTTT.

This chain uses TRBV5-6 with TRBJ2-4; D is possibly TRBD1 (5 bases). Trimming took 4 bases from V and 0 from J, leaving 14 bases between them. CDR1 and CDR2 (germline): SGHDT, YYEEEE. CDR3 size: 16 residues. The CDR3 reads CASSQWGLIAKNIQYF. The CDR3 region has the DNA TGTGCCAGCAGCCAATGGGGCCTCATAGCCAAAAACATTCAGTACTTC.

The chain joins TRBV18 to TRBJ2-1; the D gene is possibly TRBD1 (6 bases). The V end was cut by 5 bases, the J end by 8 bases, with 22 bases between. Germline CDR1 is KGHSH and CDR2 is LQKENI. The CDR3 runs to 16 residues. CDR3 in DNA: TGTGCCAGCTCAACGACTACAGGGACACCAACTCATGAGCAGTTCTTC. Its protein product is CASSTTTGTPTHEQFF.

J is TRBJ1-2 and V is TRBV10-3; no firm D call. Trimming removed 6 bases at V and 4 bases at J, with 6 bases between. This CDR3 spans 11 amino acids. CDR1 is ENHRY, CDR2 SYGVKD, per germline. CDR3 residues: CAISSLYGYTF. The CDR3 bases are TGTGCCATCAGCTCCCTCTATGGCTACACCTTC.

The J gene is TRBJ1-2, the V gene TRBV5-1; 9 nucleotides align to TRBD1. The CDR3 runs 14 residues. CDR1 is SGHRS, CDR2 YFSETQ, per germline. The V segment lost 3 bases and the J segment 2 bases; nucleotides outside the gene matches: 2. The CDR3 DNA reads as TGCGCCAGCAGCTCAGGACAGGGGAACTATGGCTACACCTTC. Its protein is CASSSGQGNYGYTF.

The chain has TRBV21-1 and TRBJ1-5. TRBV21-1 is reported as a pseudogene. CDR3 length: 16 amino acids. CDR3 DNA: TGTGCCAGCAGCAAAGGTTGCGGGCGGAGCAATCAGCCCCAGCATTTT. Residues: CASSKGCGRSNQPQHF.

The gene calls are TRBV5-1 and TRBJ2-7; 8 positions match TRBD2. V trimming: 4 bases; J trimming: 3 bases; junction bases outside the gene matches: 6. The germline CDR1 and CDR2 sequences are SGHRS and YFSETQ. The length of the CDR3 is 14 residues. The CDR3, as DNA: TGCGCCAGCAGCCTAGGAACTAGCGGCTACGAGCAGTACTTC. Translating it yields CASSLGTSGYEQYF.

This chain joins TRBV5-6 and TRBJ1-4; TRBD1 aligns across 7 bases. The V gene end was trimmed by 4 bases and the J gene end by 5 bases; junction bases not matched to a gene: 8. The CDR3 spans 15 residues. From germline, CDR1 is SGHDT and CDR2 YYEEEE. The CDR3 nucleotides read TGTGCCAGCAGCCCTCGACAGGGTGGGAATGAAAAACTGTTTTTT. Protein: CASSPRQGGNEKLFF.

The V and J genes are TRBV5-1 and TRBJ2-7, with a possible D match to TRBD1 (6 bases). This CDR3 has 14 residues. Germline V gene data show CDR1 as SGHRS and CDR2 as YFSETQ. V gave up 0 bases and J gave up 3 bases, with 10 bases separating them. The CDR3 nucleotides are TGCGCCAGCAGCTTGGAGCAGGGGCTCTACGAGCAGTACTTC. It translates to CASSLEQGLYEQYF.

The CDR3 DNA follows: TGTGCCAGTAGTATAGGTTGGCAGTCTGCAGCTGAAGCTTTCTTT. This encodes CASSIGWQSAAEAFF. The chain links TRBV19 to TRBJ1-1; D is ambiguous. Germline CDR1 reads LNHDA; CDR2 reads SQIVND (reference sequence). V was pared by 1 base and J by 6 bases, with 15 bases between. This CDR3 comprises 15 residues. The variable domain in full, with the rest retrieved from reference TRBV19 and TRBJ1-1, is DGGITQSPKYLFRKEGQNVTLSCEQNLNHDAMYWYRQDPGQGLRLIYYSQIVNDFQKGDIAEGYSVSREKKESFPLTVTSAQKNPTAFYLCASSIGWQSAAEAFFGQGTRLTVV.

J is TRBJ2-1 and V is TRBV6-1, with D uncertain. The germline CDR1 and CDR2 sequences are MNHNS and SASEGT. The CDR3 sequence is 19 residues long. Trimming stripped 0 bases from V and 0 bases from J, with 18 bases between. The DNA of the CDR3 is TGTGCCAGCAGTGAAGCCTGGCAAGGTAGCTCCAGCTCCTACAATGAGCAGTTCTTC. Translation gives CASSEAWQGSSSSYNEQFF.

J is TRBJ1-3 and V is TRBV18; D unclear. The CDR3 has 17 amino acids. The V end was cut by 4 bases, the J end by 1 base, with 17 bases between. The germline CDR1 and CDR2 sequences are KGHSH and LQKENI. For the CDR3, the DNA is TGTGCCAGCTCACAGAACAACCCTCACGGGTCTGGAAACACCATATATTTT. Its protein product is CASSQNNPHGSGNTIYF. Based on the CDR3 plus reference TRBV18 and TRBJ1-3, the full variable domain is NAGVMQNPRHLVRRRGQEARLRCSPMKGHSHVYWYRQLPEEGLKFMVYLQKENIIDESGMPKERFSAEFPKEGPSILRIQQVVRGDSAAYFCASSQNNPHGSGNTIYFGEGSWLTVV.

CDR3 in DNA: TGTGCCAGCAGCCTTCCCAGGGTACCAAACCCTGGGGCCAACGTCCTGACTTTC. It codes for CASSLPRVPNPGANVLTF. The chain is built from TRBV5-4 and TRBJ2-6, with D tentatively TRBD1 (5 bases). CDR1 and CDR2 (germline): SGHNT, YYREEE (reference sequence). The CDR3 is made up of 18 amino acids. V gave up 4 bases and J gave up 2 bases, with 19 bases separating them. Full variable domain (outside the CDR3, taken from reference TRBV5-4 and TRBJ2-6): ETGVTQSPTHLIKTRGQQVTLRCSSQSGHNTVSWYQQALGQGPQFIFQYYREEENGRGNFPPRFSGLQFPNYSSELNVNALELDDSALYLCASSLPRVPNPGANVLTFGAGSRLTVL.

The rearrangement links TRBV5-1 to TRBJ2-1; TRBD2 matches at 9 bases. The CDR3 length is 12 residues. Germline V lookup: CDR1 SGHRS, CDR2 YFSETQ. V was clipped by 5 bases and J by 9 bases; unmatched bases: 3. The CDR3 DNA sequence: TGCGCCAGCAGTGGCGGGAGGGGTGAGCAGTTCTTC. Its translation is CASSGGRGEQFF.

The chain combines TRBV11-2 with TRBJ1-1, with 8 bases lining up with TRBD1. V lost 2 bases to trimming and J lost 0 bases; unmatched junction nucleotides: 5. The length of the CDR3 is 16 residues. Looked up from germline, CDR1 is SGHAT and CDR2 is FQNNGV. The CDR3 region is CASSLTGGYMNTEAFF. CDR3 nucleotides: TGTGCCAGCAGCTTAACAGGGGGATACATGAACACTGAAGCTTTCTTT.

The chain employs TRBV7-6 and TRBJ2-6; TRBD1 matches 11 bases. V lost 1 base to trimming and J lost 2 bases; unmatched junction nucleotides: 1. The germline gives CDR1 SGHVS, CDR2 FNYEAQ. The CDR3 contains 17 residues. CDR3 bases: TGTGCCAGCAGCTTAGGGACAGGGGGCGCTGGGGCCAACGTCCTGACTTTC. Its protein product is CASSLGTGGAGANVLTF.